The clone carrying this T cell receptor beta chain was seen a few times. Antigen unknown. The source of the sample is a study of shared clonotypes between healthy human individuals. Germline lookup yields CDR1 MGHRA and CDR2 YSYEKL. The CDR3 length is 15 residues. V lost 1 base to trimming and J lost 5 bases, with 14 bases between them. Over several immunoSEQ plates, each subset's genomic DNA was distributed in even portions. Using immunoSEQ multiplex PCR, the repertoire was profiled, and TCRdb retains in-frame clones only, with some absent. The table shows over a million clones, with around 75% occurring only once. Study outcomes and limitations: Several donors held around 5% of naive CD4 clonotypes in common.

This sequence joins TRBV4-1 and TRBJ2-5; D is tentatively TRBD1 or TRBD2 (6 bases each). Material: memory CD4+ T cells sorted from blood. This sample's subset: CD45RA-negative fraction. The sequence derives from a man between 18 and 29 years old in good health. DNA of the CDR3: TGCGCCAGCAGCCAAGTTAGTCAGGGGAGGGAGACCCAGTACTTC. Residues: CASSQVSQGRETQYF.